The entry below gives a single T cell receptor beta chain sequence along with its context. What it binds is unknown. In the PCR, 60 Vbeta and 13 Jbeta primers were used. The assay was immunoSEQ multiplex PCR, and TCRdb's table has in-frame clones only and misses some. This table has more than 200,000 clones, around 80% appearing once. This record comes from a study of cytomegalovirus exposure and HLA in healthy donors. The CDR3 extends over 13 amino acids. V was clipped by 6 bases and J by 6 bases; unmatched bases: 1. Germline loops: CDR1 MNHNY, CDR2 SVGAGI (reference sequence). Notes on the study in general: In vitro checks showed that three CMV-associated chains really do target CMV antigens. Across donors, presence/absence analyses took sequencing depth to be roughly uniform. An analysis was carried out later, and it reportedly showed fewer N-insertions in an Asian-associated ancestry cluster than the approximately 710-donor mean.

The V and J genes are TRBV6-6 and TRBJ1-6; TRBD1 matches 8 bases. Sequenced sample: PBMCs. The TCR sequence derives from a girl aged 2 to 10 in good health and CMV-seronegative. CDR3 sequence reads: CASRTGVNSPLHF. DNA of the CDR3: TGTGCCAGCAGGACAGGGGTTAATTCACCCCTCCACTTT.